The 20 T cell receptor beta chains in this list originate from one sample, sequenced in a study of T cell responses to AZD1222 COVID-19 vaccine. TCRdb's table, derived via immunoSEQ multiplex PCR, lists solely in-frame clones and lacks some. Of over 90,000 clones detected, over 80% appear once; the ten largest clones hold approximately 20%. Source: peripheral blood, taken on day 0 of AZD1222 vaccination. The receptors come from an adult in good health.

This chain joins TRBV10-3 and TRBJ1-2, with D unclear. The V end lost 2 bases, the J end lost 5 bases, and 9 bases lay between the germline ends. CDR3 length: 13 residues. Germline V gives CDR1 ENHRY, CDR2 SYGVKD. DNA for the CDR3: TGTGCCATCAGTGAGACAGATCGTTATGGCTACACCTTC. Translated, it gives CAISETDRYGYTF.

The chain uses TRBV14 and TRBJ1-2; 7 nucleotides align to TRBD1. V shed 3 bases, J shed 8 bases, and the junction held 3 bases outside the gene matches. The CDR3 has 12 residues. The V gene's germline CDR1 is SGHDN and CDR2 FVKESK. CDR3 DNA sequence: TGTGCCAGCAGCCAGACAGGGAACGGCTACACCTTC. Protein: CASSQTGNGYTF.

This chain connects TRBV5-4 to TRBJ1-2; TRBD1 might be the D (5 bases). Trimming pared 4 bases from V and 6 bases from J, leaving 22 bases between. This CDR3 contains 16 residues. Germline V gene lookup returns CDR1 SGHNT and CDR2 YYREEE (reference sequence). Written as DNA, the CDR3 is TGTGCCAGCAGCCCCCCGACGCCATATCGGGACCATGGCTACACCTTC. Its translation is CASSPPTPYRDHGYTF.

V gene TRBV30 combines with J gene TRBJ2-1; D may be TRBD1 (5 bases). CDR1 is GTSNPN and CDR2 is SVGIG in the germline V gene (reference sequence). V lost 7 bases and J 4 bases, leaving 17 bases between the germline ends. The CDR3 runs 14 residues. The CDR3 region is CASTQGLVYNEQFF. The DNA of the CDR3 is TGTGCCTCGACCCAGGGCCTAGTTTACAATGAGCAGTTCTTC.

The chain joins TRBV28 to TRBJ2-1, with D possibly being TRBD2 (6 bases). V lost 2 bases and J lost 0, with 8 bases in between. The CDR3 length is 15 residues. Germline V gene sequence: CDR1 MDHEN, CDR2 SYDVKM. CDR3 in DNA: TGTGCCAGCAGTTTAACTAGCCACTCCTACAATGAGCAGTTCTTC. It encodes CASSLTSHSYNEQFF.

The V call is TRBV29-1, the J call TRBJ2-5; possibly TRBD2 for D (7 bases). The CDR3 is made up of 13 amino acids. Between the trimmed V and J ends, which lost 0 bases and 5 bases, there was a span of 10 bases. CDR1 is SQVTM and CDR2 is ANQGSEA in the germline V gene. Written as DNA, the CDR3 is TGCAGCGTTGAAGAACAGGGAGGGGAGACCCAGTACTTC. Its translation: CSVEEQGGETQYF. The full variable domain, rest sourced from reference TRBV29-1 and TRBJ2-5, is SAVISQKPSRDICQRGTSLTIQCQVDSQVTMMFWYRQQPGQSLTLIATANQGSEATYESGFVIDKFPISRPNLTFSTLTVSNMSPEDSSIYLCSVEEQGGETQYFGPGTRLLVL.

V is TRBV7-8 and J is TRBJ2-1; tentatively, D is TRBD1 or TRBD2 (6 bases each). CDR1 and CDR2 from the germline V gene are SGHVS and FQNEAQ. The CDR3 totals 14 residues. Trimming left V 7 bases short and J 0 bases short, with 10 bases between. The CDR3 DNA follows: TGTGCCAGCATAGGGGGGAGCTCCTACAATGAGCAGTTCTTC. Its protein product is CASIGGSSYNEQFF.

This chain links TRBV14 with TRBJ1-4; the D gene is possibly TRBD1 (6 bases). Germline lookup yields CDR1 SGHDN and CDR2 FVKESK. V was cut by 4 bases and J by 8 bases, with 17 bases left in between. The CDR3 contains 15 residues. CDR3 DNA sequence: TGTGCCAGCAGCCCCCGTTCGGGGGGCGCGGAAAAACTGTTTTTT. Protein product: CASSPRSGGAEKLFF.

The CDR3 spells CASSDSWTNNEQFF. The CDR3 nucleotides read TGTGCCAGCAGTGACTCCTGGACCAATAATGAGCAGTTCTTC. This chain links TRBV6-4 with TRBJ2-1; D gene uncertain. CDR3 length: 14 amino acids. Trimming removed 0 bases from V and 7 bases from J, with 10 bases in between. The germline CDR1 and CDR2 sequences are MRHNA and SNTAGT.

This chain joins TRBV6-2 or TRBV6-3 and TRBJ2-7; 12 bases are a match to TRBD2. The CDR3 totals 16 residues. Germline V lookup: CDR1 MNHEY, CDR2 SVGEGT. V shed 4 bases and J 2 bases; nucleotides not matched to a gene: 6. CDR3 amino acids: CASSSPASGGAYEQYF. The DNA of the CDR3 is TGTGCCAGCAGTTCACCGGCTAGCGGGGGGGCCTACGAGCAGTACTTC.

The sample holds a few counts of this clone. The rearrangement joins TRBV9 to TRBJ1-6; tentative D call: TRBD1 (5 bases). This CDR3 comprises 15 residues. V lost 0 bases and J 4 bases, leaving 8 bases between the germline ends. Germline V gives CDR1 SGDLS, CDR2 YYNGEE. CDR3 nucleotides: TGTGCCAGCAGCGTAGACCAGGGTTATAATTCACCCCTCCACTTT. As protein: CASSVDQGYNSPLHF.

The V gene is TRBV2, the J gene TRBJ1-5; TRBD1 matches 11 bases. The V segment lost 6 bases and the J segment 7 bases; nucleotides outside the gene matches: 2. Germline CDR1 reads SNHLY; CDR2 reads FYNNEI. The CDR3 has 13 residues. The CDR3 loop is CASRGQGDQPQHF. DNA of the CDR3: TGTGCCAGCAGGGGACAGGGGGACCAGCCCCAGCATTTT.

The CDR3 nucleotides are TGTGCCAGCAGTGAAGAGACTAGCGCCCGCTACGAGCAGTACTTC. Encoded protein: CASSEETSARYEQYF. V usage is TRBV6-1 and J usage is TRBJ2-7; 8 bases agree with TRBD2. The CDR3 runs to 15 residues. V lost 1 base to trimming and J lost 3 bases; unmatched junction nucleotides: 5. Germline CDR1 and CDR2: MNHNS and SASEGT.

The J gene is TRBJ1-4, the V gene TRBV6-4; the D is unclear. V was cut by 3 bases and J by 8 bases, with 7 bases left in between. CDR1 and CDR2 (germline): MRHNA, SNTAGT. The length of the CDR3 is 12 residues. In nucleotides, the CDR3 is TGTGCCAGCAGTGATATCGGGGAAAAACTGTTTTTT. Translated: CASSDIGEKLFF.

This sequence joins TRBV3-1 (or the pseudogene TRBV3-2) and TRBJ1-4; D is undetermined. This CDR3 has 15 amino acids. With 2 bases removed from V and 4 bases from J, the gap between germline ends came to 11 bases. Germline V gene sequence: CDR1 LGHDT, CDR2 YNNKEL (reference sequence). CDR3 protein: CASSQHSTINEKLFF. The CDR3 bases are TGTGCCAGCAGCCAACACTCGACGATTAATGAAAAACTGTTTTTT.

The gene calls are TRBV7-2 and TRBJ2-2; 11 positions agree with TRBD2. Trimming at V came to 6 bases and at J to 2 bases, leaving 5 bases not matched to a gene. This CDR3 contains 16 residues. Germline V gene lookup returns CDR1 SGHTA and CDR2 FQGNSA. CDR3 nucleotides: TGTGCCAGCAGACCTGGGACTAGCGGTAACACCGGGGAGCTGTTTTTT. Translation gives CASRPGTSGNTGELFF.

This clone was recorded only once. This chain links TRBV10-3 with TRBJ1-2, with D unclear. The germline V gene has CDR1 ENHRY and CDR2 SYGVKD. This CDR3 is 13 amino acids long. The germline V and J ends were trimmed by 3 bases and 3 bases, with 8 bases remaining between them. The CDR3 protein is CAISDAGYYGYTF. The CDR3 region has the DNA TGTGCCATCAGTGACGCCGGGTACTATGGCTACACCTTC.

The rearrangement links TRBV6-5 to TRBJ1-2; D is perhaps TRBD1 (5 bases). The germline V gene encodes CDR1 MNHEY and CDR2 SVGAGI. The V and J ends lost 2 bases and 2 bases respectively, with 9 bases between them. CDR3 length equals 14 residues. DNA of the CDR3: TGTGCCAGCAGTTACAGGGGTAGGAACTATGGCTACACCTTC. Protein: CASSYRGRNYGYTF.

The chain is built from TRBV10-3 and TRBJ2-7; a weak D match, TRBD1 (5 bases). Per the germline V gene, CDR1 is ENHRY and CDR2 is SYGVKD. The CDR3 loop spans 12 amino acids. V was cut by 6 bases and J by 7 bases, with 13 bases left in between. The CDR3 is CAISQSYREQYF. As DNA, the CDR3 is TGTGCCATCAGCCAATCTTACAGGGAGCAGTACTTC.

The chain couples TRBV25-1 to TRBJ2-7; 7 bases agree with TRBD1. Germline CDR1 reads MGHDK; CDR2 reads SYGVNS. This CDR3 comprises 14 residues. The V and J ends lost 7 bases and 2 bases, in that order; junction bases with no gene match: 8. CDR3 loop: CASTKGDRTYEQYF. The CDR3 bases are TGTGCCAGCACTAAAGGGGACAGAACCTACGAGCAGTACTTC.